A selection of T cell receptor beta chains follows, all from one sample in a study of CD8+ T cells in alopecia areata. Generated by immunoSEQ multiplex PCR, the TCRdb table keeps only in-frame clones and is missing some. The sample holds fewer than 200,000 clones; roughly 63% are singletons and the top ten take roughly 17%. The sample was CD4+ T cells sorted from blood, taken at approximately week 61, from a patient treated with tofacitinib. The receptor set was obtained from a human donor with alopecia areata. Each CDR3 is given with its conserved first and last residue. Each record gives: D gene, CDR3 length, clone size, J gene, V gene, CDR3 DNA, CDR3 protein. A D gene is named only where the DNA matches it firmly. Clone size is not always given. Where it is, it says once, few, many or a class for expanded clones.

- | 14 | once | TRBJ2-7 | TRBV2 | TGTGCCAGCAGCAACTCCCGTGGGGCGTACGAGCAGTACTTC | CASSNSRGAYEQYF
- | 16 | - | TRBJ2-3 | TRBV29-1 | TGCAGCGTTGACGGGACAGTTGGGGGGCCGGCGGATACGCAGTATTTT | CSVDGTVGGPADTQYF
- | 17 | - | TRBJ1-4 | TRBV7-8 | TGTGCCAGCAGCTTAGCCCCAAGACAGGTTCCTAATGAAAAACTGTTTTTT | CASSLAPRQVPNEKLFF
- | 15 | - | TRBJ1-5 | TRBV2 | TGTGCCAGCAGCAGACAATCCCGGGGCAATCAGCCCCAGCATTTT | CASSRQSRGNQPQHF
TRBD1 | 13 | few | TRBJ2-7 | TRBV7-9 | TGTGCCAGCAGCTTGACAGGGGCCTACGAGCAGTACTTC | CASSLTGAYEQYF
- | 13 | - | TRBJ1-2 | TRBV9 | TGTGCCAGCAGCGCGCAGGATAACTATGGCTACACCTTC | CASSAQDNYGYTF
- | 16 | - | TRBJ2-6 | TRBV2 | TGTGCCAGCAGCCAAGACCTGTCTGCCGGGGCCAACGTCCTGACTTTC | CASSQDLSAGANVLTF
- | 12 | - | TRBJ2-5 | TRBV19 | TGTGCCACCGCGGTCCCAGGGGAGACCCAGTACTTC | CATAVPGETQYF
TRBD1 | 13 | few | TRBJ2-2 | TRBV29-1 | TGCAGCGCGAGGGGGCGATTGACCGGGGAGCTGTTTTTT | CSARGRLTGELFF
- | 13 | few | TRBJ1-1 | TRBV7-9 | TGTGCCAGCAGCTTGGAGGAACCCACTGAAGCTTTCTTT | CASSLEEPTEAFF
- | 14 | - | TRBJ1-2 | TRBV30 | TGTGCCTGGAGTCTTAGGCACCGGGGCTATGGCTACACCTTC | CAWSLRHRGYGYTF
- | 15 | - | TRBJ1-1 | TRBV29-1 | TGCAGCGTTGTGGATGTGGCGCGAGGGAGCACTGAAGCTTTCTTT | CSVVDVARGSTEAFF
- | 14 | - | TRBJ1-1 | TRBV29-1 | TGCAGCGCCGACACCCAGGGTGTGAACACTGAAGCTTTCTTT | CSADTQGVNTEAFF
TRBD1 | 13 | - | TRBJ1-2 | TRBV6-1 | TGTGCCAGCGCCCGGGGACAGGGACGCGGCTACACCTTC | CASARGQGRGYTF
- | 10 | few | TRBJ1-1 | TRBV30 | TGTGCCTGGAACGGACGAGAAGCTTTCTTT | CAWNGREAFF